This entry is about one T cell receptor (beta chain). These data are taken from a study of blood T cell repertoires in COVID-19. Looking at the study overall: PBMCs, B-cell-depleted T cells, or T cells were the source of the cDNA or gDNA that made up the material.

The assay was immunoSEQ multiplex PCR, and TCRdb's table has in-frame clones only and misses some. In the table there are about 200,000 clones, less than 90% of which are singletons. This CDR3 has 14 amino acids. Deletions cut 4 bases from V and 3 bases from J, with 10 bases between. Germline-derived CDR1 and CDR2 are SNHLY and FYNNEI. This chain joins TRBV2 and TRBJ1-5; D is unclear. This clonotype was obtained from a human donor in a cohort sampled during active COVID-19. The sequencing input was peripheral blood. CDR3 nucleotide sequence: TGTGCCAGCAGTGGGACTACAGTCAATCAGCCCCAGCATTTT. The encoded protein is CASSGTTVNQPQHF.